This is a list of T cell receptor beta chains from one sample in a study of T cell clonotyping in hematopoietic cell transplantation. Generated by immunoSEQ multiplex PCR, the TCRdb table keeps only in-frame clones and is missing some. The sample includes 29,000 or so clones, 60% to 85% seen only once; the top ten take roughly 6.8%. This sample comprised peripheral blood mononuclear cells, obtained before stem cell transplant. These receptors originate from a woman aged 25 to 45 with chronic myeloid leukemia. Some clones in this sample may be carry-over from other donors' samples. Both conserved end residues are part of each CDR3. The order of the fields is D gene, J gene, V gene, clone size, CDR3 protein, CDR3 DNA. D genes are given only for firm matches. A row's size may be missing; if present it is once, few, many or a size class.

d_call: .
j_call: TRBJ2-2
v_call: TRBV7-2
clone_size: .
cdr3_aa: CASSPLLNTGELFF
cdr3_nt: TGTGCCAGCAGCCCACTACTCAACACCGGGGAGCTGTTTTTT

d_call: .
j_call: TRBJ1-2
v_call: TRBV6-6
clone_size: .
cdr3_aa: CASSYGYGYTF
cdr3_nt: TGTGCCAGCAGTTACGGCTATGGCTACACCTTC

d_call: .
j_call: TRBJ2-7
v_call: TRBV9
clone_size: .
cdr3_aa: CASSEGHGFSSYEQYF
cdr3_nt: TGTGCCAGCAGCGAGGGACATGGGTTTAGCTCCTACGAGCAGTACTTC

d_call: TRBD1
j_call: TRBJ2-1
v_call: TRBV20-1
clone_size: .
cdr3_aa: CSAGTGVARFF
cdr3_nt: TGCAGTGCGGGGACAGGGGTTGCTCGGTTCTTC

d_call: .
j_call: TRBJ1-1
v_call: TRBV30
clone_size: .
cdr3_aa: CACFRPGPEAFF
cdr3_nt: TGTGCCTGTTTTCGGCCAGGGCCTGAAGCTTTCTTT

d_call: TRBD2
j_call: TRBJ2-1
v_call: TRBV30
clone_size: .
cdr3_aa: CAWSVRGPSGTHNEQFF
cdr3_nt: TGTGCCTGGAGTGTACGAGGTCCTAGCGGGACCCACAATGAGCAGTTCTTC

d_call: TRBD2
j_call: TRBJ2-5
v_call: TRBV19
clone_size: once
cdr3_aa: CASSPRTSGTGETQYF
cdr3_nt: TGTGCCAGTAGTCCCCGGACTAGCGGGACGGGAGAGACCCAGTACTTC

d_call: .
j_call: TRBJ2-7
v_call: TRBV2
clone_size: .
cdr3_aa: CASSEGGRAVYEQYF
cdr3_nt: TGTGCCAGCAGTGAAGGGGGCAGGGCAGTCTACGAGCAGTACTTC

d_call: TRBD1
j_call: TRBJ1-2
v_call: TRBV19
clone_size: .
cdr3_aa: CASSKPGQANYGYTF
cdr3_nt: TGTGCCAGTAGTAAGCCGGGACAGGCGAACTATGGCTACACCTTC

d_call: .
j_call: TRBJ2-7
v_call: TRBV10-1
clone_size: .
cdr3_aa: CASSDGREYDEQYF
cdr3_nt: TGCGCCAGCAGTGATGGCAGGGAATACGACGAGCAGTACTTC

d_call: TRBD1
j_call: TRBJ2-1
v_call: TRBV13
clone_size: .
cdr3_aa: CASSWGQGAFNEQFF
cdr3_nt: TGTGCCAGCAGCTGGGGACAGGGGGCGTTCAATGAGCAGTTCTTC

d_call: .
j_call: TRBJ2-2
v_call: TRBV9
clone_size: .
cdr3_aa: CASSREGGELFF
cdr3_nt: TGTGCCAGCAGCCGAGAGGGCGGGGAGCTGTTTTTT

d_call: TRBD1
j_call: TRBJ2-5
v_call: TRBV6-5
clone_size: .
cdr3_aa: CASSSMGQGQETQYF
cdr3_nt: TGTGCCAGCAGCTCTATGGGACAGGGTCAAGAGACCCAGTACTTC

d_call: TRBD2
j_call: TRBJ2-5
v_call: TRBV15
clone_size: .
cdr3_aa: CATSPISTSGGAETQYF
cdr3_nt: TGTGCCACCAGCCCTATTTCGACTAGCGGGGGGGCCGAGACCCAGTACTTC

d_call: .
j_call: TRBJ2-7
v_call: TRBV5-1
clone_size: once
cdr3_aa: CASSLLVEGFEQYF
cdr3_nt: TGCGCCAGCAGCTTGTTGGTAGAAGGGTTCGAGCAGTACTTC

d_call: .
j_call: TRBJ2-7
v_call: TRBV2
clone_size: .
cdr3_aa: CASSASYEQYF
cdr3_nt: TGTGCCAGCAGTGCATCCTACGAGCAGTACTTC

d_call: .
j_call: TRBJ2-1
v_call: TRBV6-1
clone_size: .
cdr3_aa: CASSDRGPYNEQFF
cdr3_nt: TGTGCCAGCAGTGATCGGGGCCCCTACAATGAGCAGTTCTTC

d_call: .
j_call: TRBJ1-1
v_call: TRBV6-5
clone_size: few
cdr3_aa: CASSYSEGDTEAFF
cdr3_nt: TGTGCCAGCAGTTACTCCGAGGGGGACACTGAAGCTTTCTTT

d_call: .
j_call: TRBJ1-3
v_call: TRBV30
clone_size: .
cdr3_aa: CAWSVLGFHAPFGNTIYF
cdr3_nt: TGTGCCTGGAGTGTCCTGGGTTTTCATGCACCTTTTGGAAACACCATATATTTT

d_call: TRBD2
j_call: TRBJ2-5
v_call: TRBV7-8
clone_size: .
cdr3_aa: CASSSGTSGQETQYF
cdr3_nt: TGTGCCAGCAGCTCCGGGACTAGCGGCCAAGAGACCCAGTACTTC

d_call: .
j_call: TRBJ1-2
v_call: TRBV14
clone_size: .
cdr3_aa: CASSQGTRGVNYGYTF
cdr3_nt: TGTGCCAGCAGCCAGGGGACCAGGGGAGTCAACTATGGCTACACCTTC

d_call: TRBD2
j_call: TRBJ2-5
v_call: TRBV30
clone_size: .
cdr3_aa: CAWSILAEETQYF
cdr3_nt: TGTGCCTGGAGTATACTAGCGGAAGAGACCCAGTACTTC

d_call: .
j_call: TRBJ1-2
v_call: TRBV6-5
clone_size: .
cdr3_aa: CASSTREIDYGYTF
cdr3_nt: TGTGCCAGCAGTACCAGGGAGATCGACTATGGCTACACCTTC

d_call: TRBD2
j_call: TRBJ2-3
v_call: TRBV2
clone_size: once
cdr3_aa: CASSEAPSGGVNTQYF
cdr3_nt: TGTGCCAGCAGTGAAGCGCCTAGCGGGGGAGTAAATACGCAGTATTTT

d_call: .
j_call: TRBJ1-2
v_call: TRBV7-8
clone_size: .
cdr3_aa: CASSSKTVLENYGYTF
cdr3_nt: TGTGCCAGCAGCAGTAAGACAGTTTTAGAGAACTATGGCTACACCTTC

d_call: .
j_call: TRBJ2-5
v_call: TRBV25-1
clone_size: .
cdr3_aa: CASSDSETQYF
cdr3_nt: TGTGCCAGCAGTGATTCTGAGACCCAGTACTTC

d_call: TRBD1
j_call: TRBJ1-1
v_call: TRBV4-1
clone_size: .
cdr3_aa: CASSQGRGVVNTEAFF
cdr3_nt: TGCGCCAGCAGCCAAGGCAGGGGGGTAGTGAACACTGAAGCTTTCTTT

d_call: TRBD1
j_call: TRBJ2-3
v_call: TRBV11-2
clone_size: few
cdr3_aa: CASSPKGGARPDTQYF
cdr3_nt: TGTGCCAGCAGCCCCAAAGGGGGCGCGAGGCCAGATACGCAGTATTTT

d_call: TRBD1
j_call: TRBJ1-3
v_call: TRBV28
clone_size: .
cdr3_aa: CASSETGDGNTIYF
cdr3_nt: TGTGCCAGCAGTGAAACAGGGGATGGAAACACCATATATTTT

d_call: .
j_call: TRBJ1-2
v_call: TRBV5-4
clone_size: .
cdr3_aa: CATTADLFYGYTF
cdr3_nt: TGTGCCACGACCGCAGATCTTTTCTATGGCTACACCTTC

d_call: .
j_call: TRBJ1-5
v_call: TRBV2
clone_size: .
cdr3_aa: CASSEAARLINQPQHF
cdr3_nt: TGTGCCAGCAGTGAAGCAGCCCGTCTTATCAATCAGCCCCAGCATTTT

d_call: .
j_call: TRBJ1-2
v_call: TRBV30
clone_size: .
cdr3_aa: CAWSWRPGGYTF
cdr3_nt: TGTGCCTGGAGTTGGCGACCGGGCGGCTACACCTTC

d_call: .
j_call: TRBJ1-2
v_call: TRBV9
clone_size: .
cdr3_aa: CASSVSATPGGYTF
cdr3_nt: TGTGCCAGCAGCGTCAGTGCCACCCCGGGCGGCTACACCTTC

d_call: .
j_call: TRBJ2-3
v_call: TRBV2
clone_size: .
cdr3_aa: CASSEVTTDTQYF
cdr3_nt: TGTGCCAGCAGTGAAGTAACCACAGATACGCAGTATTTT

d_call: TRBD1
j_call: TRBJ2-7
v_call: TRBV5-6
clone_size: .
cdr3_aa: CASSPSRGYEQYF
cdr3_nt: TGTGCCAGCAGCCCGAGCAGGGGGTACGAGCAGTACTTC

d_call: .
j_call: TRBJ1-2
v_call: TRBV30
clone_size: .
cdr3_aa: CAWSVGHANYGYTF
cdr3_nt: TGTGCCTGGAGTGTAGGACATGCTAACTATGGCTACACCTTC

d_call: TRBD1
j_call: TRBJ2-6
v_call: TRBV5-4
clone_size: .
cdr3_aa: CASRIGTGTGANVLTF
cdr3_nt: TGTGCCAGCAGGATTGGGACAGGCACTGGGGCCAACGTCCTGACTTTC

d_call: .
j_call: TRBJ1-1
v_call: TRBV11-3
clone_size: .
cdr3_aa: CASSYDSSSKAFF
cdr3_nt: TGTGCCAGCAGTTACGACAGTAGCTCCAAAGCTTTCTTT

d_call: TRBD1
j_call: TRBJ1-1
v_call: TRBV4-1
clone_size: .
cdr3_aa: CASSQGDLNRGGSEAFF
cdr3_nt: TGCGCCAGCAGCCAAGGGGATTTAAACAGGGGAGGGTCTGAAGCTTTCTTT